This T cell receptor beta chain was recovered during a study of blood T cell repertoires in COVID-19. Study context: Both acute and convalescent COVID-19 samples were obtained from the United States, Italy and Spain.

Original processing methods: Reference gene primer amplification gave estimated nucleated cell counts. Data came from immunoSEQ multiplex PCR; TCRdb stores just in-frame clones and leaves some out. The V and J calls and clone size come from that table; D and trimming were worked out from the DNA. The sample yields approximately 32,000 clones, around 87% seen once. The sequenced sample was peripheral blood. The receptor was derived from a man in his 60s with active COVID-19.

The CDR3 sequence is CASSDPGAGTGELFF. For the CDR3, the DNA is TGCGCCAGCAGCGATCCAGGGGCGGGCACCGGGGAGCTGTTTTTT. The V and J genes are TRBV5-1 and TRBJ2-2; a possible D gene is TRBD1 (6 bases). The V gene's germline CDR1 is SGHRS and CDR2 YFSETQ. Trimming shortened V by 4 bases and J by 4 bases, and 14 bases separated the two germline ends. The CDR3 loop spans 15 amino acids.